Below are 19 T cell receptor beta chains sequenced from a single sample in a study of blood T cell repertoires in COVID-19. Profiled with immunoSEQ multiplex PCR; TCRdb holds only in-frame clones, not every one. Of around 130,000 clones listed, 82% are singletons. The sequenced sample consisted of peripheral blood. These receptors were taken from a human donor in a cohort sampled during active COVID-19.

This clone was picked up one time. This chain uses TRBV21-1 with TRBJ2-3; the table's D gene call, TRBD1, was not cross checked with the DNA. TRBV21-1 is described as a pseudogene. The CDR3 length is 17 residues. CDR3 amino acids: CASSPPRETGAEDTQYF. CDR3 coding DNA: TGTGCCAGCAGCCCCCCGAGGGAAACAGGGGCAGAAGATACGCAGTATTTT.

The rearrangement uses TRBV18 and TRBJ2-7; D unresolved. The V gene lost 2 bases and the J gene lost 2 bases, with 13 bases spanning the gap. The CDR3 extends over 15 amino acids. Germline V gives CDR1 KGHSH, CDR2 LQKENI. CDR3 DNA: TGTGCCAGCTCACCAACCACCCCAGAGGCCTACGAGCAGTACTTC. Amino acid sequence: CASSPTTPEAYEQYF.

This clone was recorded a few times. The rearrangement uses TRBV23-1 and TRBJ1-6; TRBD1 matches at 10 bases. TRBV23-1 is known as an ORF, though its function is uncertain. Trimming at V came to 4 bases and at J to 10 bases, leaving 4 bases not matched to a gene. The CDR3 consists of 14 residues. CDR3: CASSPGTGESPLHF. The DNA of the CDR3 is TGCGCCAGCAGTCCCGGGACAGGGGAATCACCCCTCCACTTT.

The chain combines TRBV28 with TRBJ1-5; D not resolved. CDR1 is MDHEN and CDR2 is SYDVKM in the germline V gene. The CDR3 is 13 residues long. With 1 base removed from V and 7 bases from J, the gap between germline ends came to 8 bases. The CDR3 reads CASSLFEKQPQHF. DNA for the CDR3: TGTGCCAGCAGTTTATTTGAGAAGCAGCCCCAGCATTTT.

The chain has TRBV5-1 and TRBJ2-7; D is possibly TRBD2 (6 bases). The germline V gene has CDR1 SGHRS and CDR2 YFSETQ. This CDR3 spans 12 amino acids. The V end lost 4 bases, the J end lost 3 bases, and 8 bases lay between the germline ends. CDR3 region: CASSRGLYEQYF. As DNA, the CDR3 is TGCGCCAGCAGCCGGGGACTCTACGAGCAGTACTTC.

The chain employs TRBV7-9 and TRBJ2-3; 8 bases are a match to TRBD2. The CDR3 contains 18 residues. Germline-derived CDR1 and CDR2 are SEHNR and FQNEAQ (reference sequence). Trimming took 7 bases from V and 7 from J; bases not matched to a gene: 22. CDR3 DNA: TGTGCCAGCACCCCGTGGGCGGGGGGTCCTATTTCACAGAATACGCAGTATTTT. This codes for CASTPWAGGPISQNTQYF.

The genes are TRBV6-5 and TRBJ2-7, with a tentative D call TRBD1 (7 bases). Trimming took 2 bases from V and 2 from J, leaving 10 bases between them. CDR3 size: 14 residues. Germline CDR1 reads MNHEY; CDR2 reads SVGAGI. The CDR3: CASSYGGTAYEQYF. In nucleotides, the CDR3 is TGTGCCAGCAGTTACGGGGGGACAGCCTACGAGCAGTACTTC.

This sequence joins TRBV2 and TRBJ1-1; tentatively, D is TRBD1 (6 bases). Germline V lookup: CDR1 SNHLY, CDR2 FYNNEI. The CDR3 has 14 amino acids. Trimming took 4 bases from V and 4 from J, leaving 13 bases between them. For the CDR3, the DNA is TGTGCCAGCAGTGCTACCACAGGGACCACTGAAGCTTTCTTT. It is translated as CASSATTGTTEAFF.

This chain uses TRBV10-3 with TRBJ2-1; 8 nucleotides agree with TRBD2. This CDR3 region has 16 residues. CDR1 and CDR2 (germline): ENHRY, SYGVKD. J gave up 0 bases and V 6 bases, and 7 bases lay outside the gene matches. CDR3 nucleotide sequence: TGTGCCATCAGATCCAGCGGGGGTTTCTCCTACAATGAGCAGTTCTTC. This encodes CAIRSSGGFSYNEQFF.

V usage is TRBV5-1 and J usage is TRBJ1-1, with TRBD1 identical over 7 bases. In germline, CDR1 is SGHRS, CDR2 YFSETQ. The CDR3 is 14 residues long. After removal of 4 bases from V and 0 bases from J, the junction contained 3 bases not matched to a gene. The CDR3 nucleotides read TGCGCCAGCAGCATGACAGGGTTGAACACTGAAGCTTTCTTT. It specifies CASSMTGLNTEAFF.

This clone has just one count. V is TRBV29-1 and J is TRBJ1-1; no definite D call. This CDR3 region has 12 residues. Germline-derived CDR1 and CDR2 are SQVTM and ANQGSEA. The ends were cut back, 2 bases at V and 5 bases at J, with 9 bases in the middle. Here the CDR3 DNA reads TGCAGCGTTGAACCAAGCGGGACTGAAGCTTTCTTT. This gives the protein CSVEPSGTEAFF.

The chain links TRBV10-3 to TRBJ2-3; TRBD2 matches 9 bases. This CDR3 has 14 residues. Germline assignment: CDR1 ENHRY and CDR2 SYGVKD. V gave up 6 bases and J gave up 8 bases; unmatched junction bases: 9. The CDR3 loop reads CAIRPGLASVTQYF. CDR3 sequence (DNA): TGTGCCATCAGGCCCGGACTAGCGTCTGTTACGCAGTATTTT.

The rearrangement links TRBV7-9 to TRBJ1-1, with 7 bases lining up with TRBD1. CDR1 is SEHNR and CDR2 is FQNEAQ in the germline V gene (reference sequence). The CDR3 has 14 residues. The J segment lost 6 bases and the V segment lost 5 bases, leaving 9 bases of the junction unmatched. CDR3 bases: TGTGCCAGCAGCCCACAGACAGGGACGGCTGAAGCTTTCTTT. Its protein is CASSPQTGTAEAFF.

In this sample, this clone turned up once. The V call is TRBV5-1, the J call TRBJ2-6, with a tentative D call TRBD1 (6 bases). This CDR3 is 17 amino acids long. Germline CDR1 is SGHRS and CDR2 is YFSETQ. Trimming stripped 5 bases from V and 0 bases from J, with 15 bases between. This CDR3 is CASRPGTRNSGANVLTF. In DNA form, the CDR3 reads TGCGCCAGCAGACCCGGGACAAGGAACTCTGGGGCCAACGTCCTGACTTTC.

The chain carries TRBV15 and TRBJ2-1, with D possibly being TRBD1 (5 bases). The CDR3 sequence is 13 residues long. From germline, CDR1 is LNHNV and CDR2 YYDKDF (reference sequence). The V end lost 3 bases, the J end lost 4 bases, and 7 bases lay between the germline ends. For the CDR3, the DNA is TGTGCCACCAGCAGGACAGTTTACAATGAGCAGTTCTTC. Translating it yields CATSRTVYNEQFF.

The chain links TRBV11-1 to TRBJ1-2, with D possibly TRBD1 on 5 matching bases. Trimming cost V 5 bases and J 5 bases, with 21 bases left between them. Germline V gives CDR1 SGHAT, CDR2 FQDESV (reference sequence). The CDR3 covers 16 residues. The CDR3 region has the DNA TGTGCCAGCAGCCCTCGAGCTGCAGGAGGGACTTATGGCTACACCTTC. Translated, it gives CASSPRAAGGTYGYTF.

V and J are TRBV3-1 (or the pseudogene TRBV3-2) and TRBJ2-7, with 9 nucleotides matching TRBD1. The V segment lost 4 bases and the J segment 3 bases; nucleotides outside the gene matches: 4. The CDR3 runs 14 residues. Germline assignment: CDR1 LGHDT and CDR2 YNNKEL (reference sequence). In nucleotides, the CDR3 is TGTGCCAGCAGCCTCGGGACAGGGAGCTACGAGCAGTACTTC. It encodes CASSLGTGSYEQYF.

This chain links TRBV7-8 with TRBJ1-5; D gene ambiguous. The ends were cut back, 2 bases at V and 3 bases at J, with 14 bases in the middle. This CDR3 is 16 amino acids long. CDR1 SGHVS and CDR2 FQNEAQ come from the germline V gene. CDR3 residues: CASSLKEGFFNQPQHF. CDR3 nucleotide sequence: TGTGCCAGCAGCTTAAAAGAGGGCTTCTTCAATCAGCCCCAGCATTTT.

V usage is TRBV7-9 and J usage is TRBJ1-1; TRBD1 agrees at 9 bases. Trimming removed 0 bases from V and 5 bases from J; junction bases left unmatched: 4. CDR1 is SEHNR, CDR2 FQNEAQ, per germline (reference sequence). The CDR3 spans 15 residues. DNA for the CDR3: TGTGCCAGCAGCTTAGCGGGACAGGGAGGAACTGAAGCTTTCTTT. It codes for CASSLAGQGGTEAFF.